The 7 T cell receptor beta chains presented below share a single source sample, sequenced in a study of T cells in Graves' hyperthyroidism and ophthalmopathy. Amplified regions were TCR beta CDR3 sequences from RNA transcripts. TCR CDR3 underwent first-round RT-PCR with the HTBI primer set. TCRdb re-called the multiplex PCR reads with MiXCR, one entry per CDR3 protein. The sample has approximately 330,000 distinct CDR3 sequences; 15% to 20% are singletons. The sample consisted of blood. All receptors come from a woman between 50 and 59 years old with Graves' hyperthyroidism.

The V gene is TRBV12-3 or TRBV12-4, the J gene TRBJ2-1, with TRBD2 matching over 14 bases. The CDR3 length is 16 residues. V shed 4 bases, J shed 8 bases, and the junction held 7 bases outside the gene matches. The CDR3 region is CASSSGTSGSSDEQFF. In DNA, the CDR3 is TGTGCCAGCAGTTCGGGGACTAGCGGGAGCAGCGATGAGCAGTTCTTC.

There are many counts of this clonotype. The V call is TRBV6-1, the J call TRBJ2-1; tentatively, D is TRBD2 (5 bases). Deletions cut 6 bases from V and 0 bases from J, with 9 bases between. This CDR3 contains 14 residues. The germline gives CDR1 MNHNS, CDR2 SASEGT. CDR3 residues: CASSSGYSYNEQFF. For the CDR3, the DNA is TGTGCCAGCAGCAGCGGTTACTCCTACAATGAGCAGTTCTTC.

The V gene is TRBV10-3, the J gene TRBJ1-3; 8 positions match TRBD1. The CDR3 covers 16 residues. Per germline, CDR1 ENHRY and CDR2 SYGVKD. The V segment lost 2 bases and the J segment 3 bases; nucleotides outside the gene matches: 6. CDR3 coding DNA: TGTGCCATCAGTGAGGGACAGGGAGGAATTGGAAACACCATATATTTT. Translating it yields CAISEGQGGIGNTIYF.

This clonotype was counted at least ten times. The chain links TRBV11-2 to TRBJ2-7, with TRBD1 matching 11 bases. Germline CDR1 is SGHAT and CDR2 is FQNNGV. The CDR3 is 14 amino acids. The junction had 2 bases not matched to a gene; V was cut back by 1 base and J by 6 bases. CDR3 residues: CASSLGDRGAEQYF. The CDR3 DNA reads TGTGCCAGCAGCTTAGGGGACAGGGGGGCCGAGCAGTACTTC. The full variable domain, rest sourced from reference TRBV11-2 and TRBJ2-7, is EAGVAQSPRYKIIEKRQSVAFWCNPISGHATLYWYQQILGQGPKLLIQFQNNGVVDDSQLPKDRFSAERLKGVDSTLKIQPAKLEDSAVYLCASSLGDRGAEQYFGPGTRLTVT.

This clonotype has at least ten counts. This chain links TRBV11-3 with TRBJ2-5, with TRBD2 matching 7 bases. CDR1 is SGHNT and CDR2 is YENEEA in the germline V gene. V gave up 5 bases and J gave up 5 bases; unmatched junction bases: 8. The CDR3 has 14 residues. The DNA for the CDR3 is TGTGCCAGCAGCCAAGGCGGGGGACGGGAGACCCAGTACTTC. It translates to CASSQGGGRETQYF.

CDR3 nucleotide sequence: TGTGCCAGCAGTCTACACCTCACCGGGGAGCTGTTTTTT. Its protein product is CASSLHLTGELFF. This chain uses TRBV27 with TRBJ2-2; no clear D gene. The germline CDR1 and CDR2 sequences are MNHEY and SMNVEV (reference sequence). With 5 bases removed from V and 4 bases from J, the gap between germline ends came to 8 bases. This CDR3 has 13 residues.

This clonotype was counted many times. The DNA of the CDR3 is TGTGCCAGCACCTCAGGGGGCTTCGTTCCCGGGGAGCTGTTTTTT. Translation gives CASTSGGFVPGELFF. This chain joins TRBV12-3 or TRBV12-4 and TRBJ2-2; 8 bases align to TRBD1. V was pared by 7 bases and J by 6 bases, with 10 bases of the junction left unmatched. This CDR3 region has 15 residues.